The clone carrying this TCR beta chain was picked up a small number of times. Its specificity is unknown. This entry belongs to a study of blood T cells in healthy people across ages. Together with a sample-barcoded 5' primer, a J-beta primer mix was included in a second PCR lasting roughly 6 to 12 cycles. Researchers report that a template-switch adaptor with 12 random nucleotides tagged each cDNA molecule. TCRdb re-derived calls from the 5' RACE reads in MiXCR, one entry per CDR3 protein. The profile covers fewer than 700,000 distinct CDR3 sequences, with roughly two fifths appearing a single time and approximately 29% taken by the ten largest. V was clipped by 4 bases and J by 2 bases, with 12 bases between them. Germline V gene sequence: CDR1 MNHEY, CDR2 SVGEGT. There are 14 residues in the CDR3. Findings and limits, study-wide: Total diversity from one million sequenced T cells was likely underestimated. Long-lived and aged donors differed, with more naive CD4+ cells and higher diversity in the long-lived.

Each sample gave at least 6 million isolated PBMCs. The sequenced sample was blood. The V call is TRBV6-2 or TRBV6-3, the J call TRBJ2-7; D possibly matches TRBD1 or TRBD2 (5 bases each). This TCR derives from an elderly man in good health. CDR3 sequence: CASSWDGLTYEQYF. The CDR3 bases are TGTGCCAGCAGTTGGGACGGGCTCACCTACGAGCAGTACTTC.